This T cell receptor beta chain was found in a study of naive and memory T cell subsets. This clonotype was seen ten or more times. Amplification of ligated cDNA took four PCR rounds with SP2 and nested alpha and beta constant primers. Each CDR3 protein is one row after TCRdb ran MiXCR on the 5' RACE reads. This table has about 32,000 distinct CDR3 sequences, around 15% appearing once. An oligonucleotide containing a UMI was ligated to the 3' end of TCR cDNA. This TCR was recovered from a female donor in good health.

This chain's CDR3 is CATSRQQGLSGNTIYF. CDR3 nucleotide sequence: TGTGCCACCAGCAGACAACAGGGACTCTCTGGAAACACCATATATTTT. The chain carries TRBV15 and TRBJ1-3; the D gene is possibly TRBD1 (6 bases). V lost 2 bases and J 0 bases, leaving 11 bases between the germline ends. Germline V gene lookup returns CDR1 LNHNV and CDR2 YYDKDF (reference sequence). The CDR3 consists of 16 residues.